This T cell receptor beta chain was observed in a study of cytomegalovirus exposure and HLA in healthy donors. Using immunoSEQ multiplex PCR, the repertoire was profiled, and TCRdb retains in-frame clones only, with some absent. The sample lists roughly 170,000 clones; 65% to 85% were seen once. V was trimmed by 2 bases and J by 1 base, leaving 2 bases between them. Germline-derived CDR1 and CDR2 are SGHAT and FQNNGV. The CDR3 totals 12 residues. What was sequenced was PBMCs. The gene calls are TRBV11-2 and TRBJ1-1; D gene uncertain. This receptor was taken from a woman aged 18 to 35 in good health and CMV-seropositive. The CDR3 protein is CASSLQNTEAFF. CDR3 bases: TGTGCCAGCAGCTTACAGAACACTGAAGCTTTCTTT.